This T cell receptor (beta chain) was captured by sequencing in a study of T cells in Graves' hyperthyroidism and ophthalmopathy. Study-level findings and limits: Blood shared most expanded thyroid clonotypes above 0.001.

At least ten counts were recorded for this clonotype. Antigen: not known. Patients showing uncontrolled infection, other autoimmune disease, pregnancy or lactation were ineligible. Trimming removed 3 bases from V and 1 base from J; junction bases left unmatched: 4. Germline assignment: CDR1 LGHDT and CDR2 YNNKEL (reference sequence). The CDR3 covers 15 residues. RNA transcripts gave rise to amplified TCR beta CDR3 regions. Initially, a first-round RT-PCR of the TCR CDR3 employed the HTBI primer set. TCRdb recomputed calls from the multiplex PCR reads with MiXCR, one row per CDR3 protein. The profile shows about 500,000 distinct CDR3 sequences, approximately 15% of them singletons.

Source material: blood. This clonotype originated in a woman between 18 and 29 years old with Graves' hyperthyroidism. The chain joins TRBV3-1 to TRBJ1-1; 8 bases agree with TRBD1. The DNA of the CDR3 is TGTGCCAGCAGCCAGGACACAGGGGGGAACACTGAAGCTTTCTTT. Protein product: CASSQDTGGNTEAFF.